These 10 T cell receptor beta chains were sequenced from one sample in a study of PD-1 blockade in mismatch repair-deficient tumors. Sequencing was performed with immunoSEQ multiplex PCR; in TCRdb, only in-frame clones are kept and a portion is missing. The sample shows some 120,000 clones, about 88% of them seen only once. The starting material was peripheral blood, obtained 44 weeks after starting pembrolizumab. These receptors originate from an adult with mismatch repair-deficient cancer.

V and J are TRBV2 and TRBJ1-3; TRBD1 matches 9 bases. This CDR3 region has 15 residues. Germline values: CDR1 SNHLY, CDR2 FYNNEI. The V and J ends lost 6 bases and 2 bases, in that order; junction bases with no gene match: 5. The CDR3 nucleotides are TGTGCCAGCAGCCTGGACAGGGGAGCTGGAAACACCATATATTTT. Translating gives CASSLDRGAGNTIYF.

J is TRBJ2-7 and V is TRBV10-2, with D unclear. Per the germline V gene, CDR1 is WSHSY and CDR2 is SAAADI. This CDR3 is built from 13 residues. V was pared by 3 bases and J by 4 bases, with 10 bases between. In DNA form, the CDR3 reads TGCGCCAGCAGTGAAGGCTTACAGTACGAGCAGTACTTC. This sequence encodes CASSEGLQYEQYF.

This clone was seen a few times. The J gene is TRBJ2-7, the V gene TRBV5-1, with no clear D. Germline lookup yields CDR1 SGHRS and CDR2 YFSETQ. V was shortened by 2 bases and J by 6 bases, with 6 bases between the two germline ends. The CDR3 length is 11 residues. DNA of the CDR3: TGCGCCAGCAGCTTTGGTCTCGAGCAGTACTTC. The encoded protein is CASSFGLEQYF.

The chain couples TRBV4-3 to TRBJ2-7, with D unresolved. V was pared by 0 bases and J by 3 bases, with 12 bases between. This CDR3 region has 15 residues. Germline CDR1 LGHNA, CDR2 YSLEER. Written as DNA, the CDR3 is TGCGCCAGCAGCCAAGATCAGTCCCCGGGCTACGAGCAGTACTTC. It codes for CASSQDQSPGYEQYF.

The gene calls are TRBV27 and TRBJ1-1, with D uncertain. The V and J ends lost 2 bases and 1 base respectively, with 5 bases between them. CDR1 and CDR2 from the germline V gene are MNHEY and SMNVEV (reference sequence). CDR3 length: 13 residues. The CDR3 is CASSLHRNTEAFF. The CDR3, as DNA: TGTGCCAGCAGTTTACACAGGAACACTGAAGCTTTCTTT.

This clone was counted a few times. The chain couples TRBV11-1 to TRBJ2-6, with a weak D call TRBD2 (5 bases). The CDR3 sequence is 16 residues long. Germline V gives CDR1 SGHAT, CDR2 FQDESV (reference sequence). With 5 bases removed from V and 2 bases from J, the gap between germline ends came to 13 bases. DNA for the CDR3: TGTGCCAGCAGCCACCGAACTAGGGCTGGGGCCAACGTCCTGACTTTC. This sequence encodes CASSHRTRAGANVLTF.

The rearrangement joins TRBV6-5 to TRBJ1-1; 9 bases fit TRBD1. V shed 5 bases and J 5 bases; nucleotides not matched to a gene: 6. The CDR3 is made up of 14 amino acids. Germline CDR1 and CDR2: MNHEY and SVGAGI. The CDR3: CASSRRDRATEAFF. The CDR3 nucleotides read TGTGCCAGCAGTCGACGGGACAGGGCTACTGAAGCTTTCTTT.

The rearrangement joins TRBV7-8 to TRBJ2-3; 10 bases line up with TRBD2. CDR1 is SGHVS, CDR2 FQNEAQ, per germline. Trimming cost V 2 bases and J 3 bases; bases outside gene matches: 5. The CDR3 runs 16 residues. In nucleotides, the CDR3 is TGTGCCAGCAGCTTAATGGGGACTAGCGAGACAGATACGCAGTATTTT. The encoded protein is CASSLMGTSETDTQYF.

This clone has a handful of counts. This chain links TRBV7-7 with TRBJ2-7; D possibly corresponds to TRBD1 (6 bases). The CDR3 is 14 amino acids. Germline CDR1 and CDR2: SSHAT and FNYEAQ (reference sequence). The CDR3 DNA reads TGTGCGGTGGGGATGGCAGGGGCCTTCGGAGAGCAGTACTTC. It is translated as CAVGMAGAFGEQYF.

The V and J genes are TRBV30 and TRBJ2-7; the D gene is possibly TRBD1 (6 bases). V was cut by 0 bases and J by 3 bases, with 18 bases left in between. This CDR3 has 16 amino acids. Germline assignment: CDR1 GTSNPN and CDR2 SVGIG (reference sequence). The CDR3 sequence: CAWSVWGRGGRYEQYF. The CDR3 region has the DNA TGTGCCTGGAGTGTATGGGGACGAGGGGGTCGCTACGAGCAGTACTTC.